Presented here are 21 T cell receptor beta chains from one specimen sequenced in a study of blood T cell repertoires in COVID-19. Clones were read by immunoSEQ multiplex PCR, and TCRdb kept only the in-frame ones, dropping some. The repertoire includes roughly 65,000 clones, more than 75% of them detected once, and under 15% sits in the top ten. Sequencing was done on a sample of peripheral blood. Receptor source: a woman aged 60-75 years with acute or convalescent COVID-19.

The gene calls are TRBV4-1 and TRBJ1-4, with D possibly being TRBD1 (6 bases). Germline-derived CDR1 and CDR2 are MGHRA and YSYEKL. The CDR3 spans 16 residues. V was cut by 2 bases and J by 5 bases, with 15 bases left in between. The CDR3 protein is CASSQSPGRGNEKLFF. In DNA form, the CDR3 reads TGCGCCAGCAGCCAAAGCCCAGGGAGGGGGAATGAAAAACTGTTTTTT.

The chain couples TRBV20-1 to TRBJ2-7, with TRBD1 as a possible D gene (6 bases). V gave up 3 bases and J gave up 4 bases, with 25 bases separating them. This CDR3 has 17 residues. The germline V gene has CDR1 DFQATT and CDR2 SNEGSKA (reference sequence). The CDR3, as DNA: TGCAGTGCTAGTGAATTGGCGGGTACCGAAAGGGGGTACGAGCAGTACTTC. Its translation is CSASELAGTERGYEQYF.

The V and J genes are TRBV9 and TRBJ1-6; a weak D match, TRBD1 (6 bases). V lost 0 bases and J 7 bases, leaving 11 bases between the germline ends. Germline V CDR1 and CDR2: SGDLS, YYNGEE. The CDR3 has 15 residues. The CDR3 DNA reads TGTGCCAGCAGCGTAGAGGGGGGGCTAAATTCACCCCTCCACTTT. Translation: CASSVEGGLNSPLHF.

The chain has TRBV27 and TRBJ1-2; perhaps TRBD1 as D (6 bases). The germline CDR1 and CDR2 sequences are MNHEY and SMNVEV (reference sequence). This CDR3 is built from 15 residues. The V and J ends lost 4 bases and 1 base respectively, with 13 bases between them. In nucleotides, the CDR3 is TGTGCCAGCAGTTCCCCAGGGGTGGGTAACTATGGCTACACCTTC. Translation gives CASSSPGVGNYGYTF.

The chain combines TRBV29-1 with TRBJ1-2; D uncertain. This CDR3 contains 12 residues. Trimming left V 7 bases short and J 4 bases short, with 13 bases between. CDR1 and CDR2 from the germline V gene are SQVTM and ANQGSEA. CDR3 sequence: CSALRAGYGYTF. The CDR3, as DNA: TGCAGCGCCCTGAGGGCGGGCTATGGCTACACCTTC.

There are a few counts of this clone. This sequence joins TRBV6-4 and TRBJ2-7, with TRBD1 identical over 8 bases. V shed 4 bases, J shed 1 base, and the junction held 6 bases outside the gene matches. Germline-derived CDR1 and CDR2 are MRHNA and SNTAGT. This CDR3 has 15 amino acids. The CDR3 spells CASSGRGRRSYEQYF. In nucleotides, the CDR3 is TGTGCCAGCAGTGGCAGGGGGCGGAGGTCCTACGAGCAGTACTTC.

This rearrangement joins TRBV11-1 to TRBJ2-1, with 9 positions matching TRBD1. J was trimmed by 1 base and V by 5 bases; bases with no gene match: 3. Germline CDR1 and CDR2: SGHAT and FQDESV (reference sequence). The CDR3 spans 15 residues. CDR3: CASSTGTGSYNEQFF. The DNA of the CDR3 is TGTGCCAGCAGCACCGGGACAGGGTCCTACAATGAGCAGTTCTTC.

The chain links TRBV11-3 to TRBJ1-6; D may be TRBD1 (5 bases). V was clipped by 5 bases and J by 8 bases, with 7 bases between them. Germline lookup yields CDR1 SGHNT and CDR2 YENEEA. The CDR3 length is 12 residues. DNA for the CDR3: TGTGCCAGCAGCCGCAGGGATTCACCCCTCCACTTT. The encoded protein is CASSRRDSPLHF.

The chain employs TRBV12-3 or TRBV12-4 and TRBJ2-1; 7 positions agree with TRBD2. Losses at the gene ends were 8 bases for V and 8 bases for J; bases not matched to a gene: 3. This CDR3 has 11 residues. CDR3 protein: CASGGGDEQFF. The CDR3 nucleotides read TGTGCCAGCGGGGGGGGTGATGAGCAGTTCTTC.

The chain joins TRBV28 to TRBJ1-4; 10 bases map to TRBD1. CDR3 length equals 15 residues. Germline values: CDR1 MDHEN, CDR2 SYDVKM. The V and J ends lost 4 bases and 6 bases, in that order; junction bases with no gene match: 5. CDR3 nucleotide sequence: TGTGCCAGCAGTTCCTCGGACAGGGGGTATGAAAAACTGTTTTTT. Translated, it gives CASSSSDRGYEKLFF.

The chain joins TRBV2 to TRBJ1-2; D ambiguous. Germline CDR1 is SNHLY and CDR2 is FYNNEI. Between the trimmed V and J ends, which lost 9 bases and 3 bases, there was a span of 11 bases. This CDR3 contains 12 residues. As DNA, the CDR3 is TGTGCCAGTACTTGGGCCTACTATGGCTACACCTTC. Amino acid sequence: CASTWAYYGYTF.

The chain carries TRBV21-1 and TRBJ1-3. TRBV21-1 is a pseudogene. This CDR3 is 13 amino acids long. The CDR3 here is CASSIVSGNTIYF. The CDR3 bases are TGTGCCAGCAGCATAGTATCTGGAAACACCATATATTTT.

The V gene is TRBV6-4, the J gene TRBJ1-2, with D maybe TRBD1 (5 bases). Germline V gene data show CDR1 as MRHNA and CDR2 as SNTAGT. CDR3 length: 15 amino acids. V was shortened by 5 bases and J by 4 bases, with 17 bases between the two germline ends. The CDR3 sequence: CASSPSGEGTYGYTF. The CDR3 nucleotides read TGTGCCAGCAGTCCCTCGGGGGAAGGTACCTATGGCTACACCTTC.

This clone was observed once. This chain links TRBV15 with TRBJ1-5; D is possibly TRBD1 (6 bases). Looked up from germline, CDR1 is LNHNV and CDR2 is YYDKDF (reference sequence). Trimming took off 7 bases at V and 0 bases at J, with 13 bases between the two ends. The CDR3 length is 15 residues. Here the CDR3 DNA reads TGTGCCACCACCTTGGACAGTTATAGCAATCAGCCCCAGCATTTT. Encoded protein: CATTLDSYSNQPQHF.

The chain joins TRBV3-1 (or the pseudogene TRBV3-2) to TRBJ1-4; 8 bases map to TRBD1. With 5 bases clipped from V and 1 base from J, the junction kept 3 bases outside the gene matches. This CDR3 comprises 15 residues. The germline gives CDR1 LGHDT, CDR2 YNNKEL (reference sequence). The CDR3 DNA sequence: TGTGCCAGCAGCGAACAGGGGGGAACTAATGAAAAACTGTTTTTT. As protein: CASSEQGGTNEKLFF.

This chain links TRBV4-1 with TRBJ2-1; D is unclear. Per germline, CDR1 MGHRA and CDR2 YSYEKL. Deletions cut 0 bases from V and 5 bases from J, with 8 bases between. The CDR3 runs to 14 residues. The CDR3 DNA is TGCGCCAGCAGCCAAGAGTGGTCGGACAATGAGCAGTTCTTC. It yields the protein CASSQEWSDNEQFF.

This chain links TRBV19 with TRBJ2-1; D might be TRBD2 (7 bases). The CDR3 is made up of 15 amino acids. Germline CDR1 reads LNHDA; CDR2 reads SQIVND (reference sequence). The ends were cut back, 3 bases at V and 8 bases at J, with 17 bases in the middle. CDR3 loop: CASSMGGGAGDEQFF. The CDR3 bases are TGTGCCAGTAGTATGGGAGGGGGGGCCGGAGATGAGCAGTTCTTC.

Here the CDR3 DNA reads TGTGCCAGCAGCCAAACCGGGACTAGCGGGGGGGCCGCAGAGACCCAGTACTTC. It codes for CASSQTGTSGGAAETQYF. V is TRBV14 and J is TRBJ2-5; 16 bases map to TRBD2. This CDR3 spans 18 amino acids. Germline V lookup: CDR1 SGHDN, CDR2 FVKESK. V lost 2 bases, J lost 4 bases, and 7 bases stayed unmatched.

V is TRBV6-6 and J is TRBJ1-1, with a weak D call TRBD1 (6 bases). CDR3 length: 17 amino acids. The germline gives CDR1 MNHNY, CDR2 SVGAGI (reference sequence). Trimming stripped 5 bases from V and 5 bases from J, with 24 bases between. CDR3 loop: CASSHPYTTGPGTEAFF. The CDR3 DNA sequence: TGTGCCAGCAGTCACCCCTACACTACAGGGCCGGGGACTGAAGCTTTCTTT.

The chain carries TRBV4-1 and TRBJ2-1, with TRBD2 matching 10 bases. CDR3 length: 16 residues. Trimming at V came to 0 bases and at J to 7 bases, leaving 6 bases not matched to a gene. CDR1 and CDR2 from the germline V gene are MGHRA and YSYEKL. CDR3 in DNA: TGCGCCAGCAGCCAAGATCGGGCTAGCGGGGGTAATGAGCAGTTCTTC. This codes for CASSQDRASGGNEQFF.

V gene TRBV5-1 combines with J gene TRBJ2-3; 12 bases match TRBD2. V dropped 1 base and J dropped 2; count of bases not matched to a gene: 5. Germline CDR1 reads SGHRS; CDR2 reads YFSETQ. The CDR3 length is 17 residues. The CDR3 region has the DNA TGCGCCAGCAGCTTGCGGACTAGCGGGGATGTCACAGATACGCAGTATTTT. This sequence encodes CASSLRTSGDVTDTQYF.